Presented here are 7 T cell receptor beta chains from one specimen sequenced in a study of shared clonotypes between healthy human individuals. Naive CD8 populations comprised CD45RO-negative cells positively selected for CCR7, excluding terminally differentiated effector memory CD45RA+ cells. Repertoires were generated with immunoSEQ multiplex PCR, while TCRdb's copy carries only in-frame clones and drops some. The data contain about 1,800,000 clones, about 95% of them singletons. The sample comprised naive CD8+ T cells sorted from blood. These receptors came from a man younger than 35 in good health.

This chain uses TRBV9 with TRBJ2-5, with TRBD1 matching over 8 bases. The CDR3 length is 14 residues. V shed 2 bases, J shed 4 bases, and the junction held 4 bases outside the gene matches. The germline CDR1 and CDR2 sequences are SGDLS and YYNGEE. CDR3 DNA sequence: TGTGCCAGCAGCGTGACAGGGGCAGGAGAGACCCAGTACTTC. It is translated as CASSVTGAGETQYF.

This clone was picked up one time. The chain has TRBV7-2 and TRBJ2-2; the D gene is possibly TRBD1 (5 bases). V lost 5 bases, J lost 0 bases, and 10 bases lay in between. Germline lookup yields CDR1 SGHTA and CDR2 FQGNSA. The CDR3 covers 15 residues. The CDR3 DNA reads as TGTGCCAGCAGCCCGACGACAGCGAACACCGGGGAGCTGTTTTTT. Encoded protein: CASSPTTANTGELFF.

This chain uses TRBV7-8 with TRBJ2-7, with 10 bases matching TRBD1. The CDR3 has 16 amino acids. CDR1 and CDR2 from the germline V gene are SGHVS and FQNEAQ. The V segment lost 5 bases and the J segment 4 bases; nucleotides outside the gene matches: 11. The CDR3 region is CASSPRQGASEYEQYF. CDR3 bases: TGTGCCAGCAGCCCTCGACAGGGGGCTTCGGAATACGAGCAGTACTTC.

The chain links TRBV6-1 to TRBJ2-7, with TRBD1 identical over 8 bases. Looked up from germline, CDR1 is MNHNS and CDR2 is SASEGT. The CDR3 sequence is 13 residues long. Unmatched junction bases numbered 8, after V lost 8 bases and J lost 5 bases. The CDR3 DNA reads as TGTGCCAGCGCAAGGACAGGGTTCGACGAGCAGTACTTC. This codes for CASARTGFDEQYF.

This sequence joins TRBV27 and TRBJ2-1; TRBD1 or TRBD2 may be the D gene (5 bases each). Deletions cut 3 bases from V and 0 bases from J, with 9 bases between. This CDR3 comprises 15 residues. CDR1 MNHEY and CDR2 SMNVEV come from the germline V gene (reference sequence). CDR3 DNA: TGTGCCAGCAGTTTCGGGACCACCTCCTACAATGAGCAGTTCTTC. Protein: CASSFGTTSYNEQFF.

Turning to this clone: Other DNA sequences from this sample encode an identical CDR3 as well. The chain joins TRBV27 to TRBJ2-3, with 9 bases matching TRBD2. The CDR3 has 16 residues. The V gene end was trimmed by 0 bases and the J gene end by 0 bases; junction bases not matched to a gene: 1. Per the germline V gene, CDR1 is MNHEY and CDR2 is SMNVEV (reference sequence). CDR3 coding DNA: TGTGCCAGCAGTTTATCGGCGGGGGGGAGCACAGATACGCAGTATTTT. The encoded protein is CASSLSAGGSTDTQYF.

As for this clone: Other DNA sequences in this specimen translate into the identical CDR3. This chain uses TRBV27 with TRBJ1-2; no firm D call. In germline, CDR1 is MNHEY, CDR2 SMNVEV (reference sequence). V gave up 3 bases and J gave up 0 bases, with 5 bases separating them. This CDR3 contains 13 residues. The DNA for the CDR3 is TGTGCCAGCAGTTTTGAAGCTAACTATGGCTACACCTTC. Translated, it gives CASSFEANYGYTF.